A selection of T cell receptor beta chains follows, all from one sample in a study of response to subunit inactivated influenza vaccine. A single record per CDR3 protein comes from TCRdb applying MiXCR to the RT-PCR reads. Of roughly 700,000 distinct CDR3 sequences listed, more than 15% are singletons. The input for sequencing was PBMCs from blood, taken approximately 12 days after vaccination. These receptors were taken from a man aged 45-65 years who received an inactivated influenza vaccine. Each CDR3 is given with its conserved first and last residue. Fields, in order: J gene, D gene, V gene, CDR3 length, clone size, CDR3 DNA, CDR3 protein. D genes are given only for firm matches. Some rows have no size entry. The others give once, few or many, or a class for an expanded clone.

>TRBJ2-7|.|TRBV4-3|15|few
TGCGCCAGCAGCCGGGGGGCAGGGGCCCACTACGAGCAGTACTTC
CASSRGAGAHYEQYF
>TRBJ2-5|.|TRBV7-7|15|few
TGTGCCAGCAGCTTAGCCCTGGGGTGGCAAGAGACCCAGTACTTC
CASSLALGWQETQYF
>TRBJ2-2|TRBD2|TRBV7-3|15|few
TGTGCCAGCAGTCCGATTAGCGGGCCGTCCGGGGAGCTGTTTTTT
CASSPISGPSGELFF
>TRBJ1-2|.|TRBV5-1|16|.
TGCGCCAGCAGCTCTGGACCGAAGAACTCTAACTATGGCTACACCTTC
CASSSGPKNSNYGYTF
>TRBJ2-7|TRBD1|TRBV24-1|12|few
TGTGCCACCAGTGCACAGGGGTACGAGCAGTACTTC
CATSAQGYEQYF
>TRBJ2-1|.|TRBV6-2/TRBV6-3|14|.
TGTGCCAGCAGCAGCCGGGACGTTTACAATGAGCAGTTCTTC
CASSSRDVYNEQFF
>TRBJ2-3|.|TRBV6-5|12|.
TGTGCCAGCGCCAGGGCGGGCGATACGCAGTATTTT
CASARAGDTQYF
>TRBJ2-3|.|TRBV7-2|11|many
TGTGCCAGCAGTAGCAAAGATACGCAGTATTTT
CASSSKDTQYF
>TRBJ2-3|TRBD2|TRBV24-1|17|.
TGTGCCACCAGTGAACCGGGACTAGCGGGAGAGACAGATACGCAGTATTTT
CATSEPGLAGETDTQYF
>TRBJ1-5|.|TRBV2|14|.
TGTGCCAGCAGTGTTTCAGGGAGCAATCAGCCCCAGCATTTT
CASSVSGSNQPQHF
>TRBJ2-3|.|TRBV11-2|15|.
TGTGCCAGCAGCTCCTGGGGCGGATTCACAGATACGCAGTATTTT
CASSSWGGFTDTQYF
>TRBJ2-7|.|TRBV30|13|few
TGTGCCTGGAGTGTATTCCACGGTGATTCCGAGTACTTC
CAWSVFHGDSEYF
>TRBJ1-4|.|TRBV12-3/TRBV12-4|14|few
TGTGCCAGCAGTTTAAGTGTAGCTAATGAAAAACTGTTTTTT
CASSLSVANEKLFF
>TRBJ2-2|.|TRBV24-1|16|.
TGTGCCACCAGTGACCCATTTAACGCAGTCACCGGGGAGCTGTTTTTT
CATSDPFNAVTGELFF
>TRBJ2-6|.|TRBV6-2/TRBV6-3|17|.
TGTGCCAGCAGTACCCCTGGACGGTTCTCTGGGGCCAACGTCCTGACTTTC
CASSTPGRFSGANVLTF
>TRBJ1-1|.|TRBV6-1|14|.
TGTGCCAGCAGTCCGCTCAGGGCGGACACTGAAGCTTTCTTT
CASSPLRADTEAFF
>TRBJ2-1|TRBD2|TRBV27|14|.
TGTGCCAGCAGTCTAGCGGGCCCGATCAATGAGCAGTTCTTC
CASSLAGPINEQFF
>TRBJ2-5|TRBD2|TRBV6-2/TRBV6-3|15|many
TGTGCCAGCAGACCTTCAAGCGGGAGAGGATCGACCCAGTACTTC
CASRPSSGRGSTQYF
>TRBJ1-2|.|TRBV6-2/TRBV6-3|15|few
TGTGCCAGCAGTTACTTTGGGGCCAGGGGATCTGGCTACACCTTC
CASSYFGARGSGYTF
>TRBJ1-5|TRBD1|TRBV6-2/TRBV6-3|16|few
TGTGCCAGCAGACCCTTACCGGGACAGCGATATCAGCCCCAGCATTTT
CASRPLPGQRYQPQHF
>TRBJ2-1|.|TRBV18|13|.
TGTGCCAGCTCACCATGGCTAGCGCCTGAGCAGTTCTTC
CASSPWLAPEQFF
>TRBJ2-3|TRBD2|TRBV5-1|17|few
TGCGCCAGCAGCTTGGGTCGGCTAGCGGGGGGCATACATACGCAGTATTTT
CASSLGRLAGGIHTQYF